Listed below are T cell receptor beta chains from one sample, sequenced in a study of cytomegalovirus exposure and HLA in healthy donors. The data were produced by immunoSEQ multiplex PCR, yet TCRdb's version contains in-frame clones alone and is incomplete. The table includes roughly 140,000 clones, 60% to 85% detected once. Material for sequencing was PBMCs. All receptors derive from a man aged 40-50 years in good health and CMV-seropositive. The CDR3 runs from the conserved cysteine through the conserved F or W. D genes are given only for firm matches. Some rows mark clone size as missing; the rest say once, few, many or name a class of expanded clone.

j_call	v_call	clone_size	d_call	cdr3_nt	cdr3_aa
TRBJ1-5	TRBV6-1	NA	NA	TGTGCCAGCAGTGAAGCAGCGGTCTACGTACAGCCCCAGCATTTT	CASSEAAVYVQPQHF
TRBJ1-6	TRBV19	NA	NA	TGTGCCAGTAGTATTGAGGGGGATTCACCCCTCCACTTT	CASSIEGDSPLHF
TRBJ2-5	TRBV5-1	NA	TRBD2	TGCGCCAGCAGCTTGGTCGGGGGAGCGGGAGGCCGCGAGACCCAGTACTTC	CASSLVGGAGGRETQYF
TRBJ2-3	TRBV9	NA	TRBD2	TGTGCCAGTGGGACTAGCGGGATAAATACGCAGTATTTT	CASGTSGINTQYF
TRBJ2-2	TRBV11-2	NA	TRBD1	TGTGCCAGCAGCTACGCAGGGGGCGAAAACACCGGGGAGCTGTTTTTT	CASSYAGGENTGELFF
TRBJ2-1	TRBV7-3	NA	NA	TGTGCCAGCAGCGCCTACAGGGCAGGGGTGTACAATGAGCAGTTCTTC	CASSAYRAGVYNEQFF
TRBJ1-1	TRBV7-9	NA	TRBD1	TGTTCCAGCAGCTTAGATCAGGGGGGATCTGAAGCTTTCTTT	CSSSLDQGGSEAFF
TRBJ2-5	TRBV5-1	NA	NA	TGCGCCAGCAGCTACTCCGGGGAGACCCAGTACTTC	CASSYSGETQYF
TRBJ2-7	TRBV5-1	once	TRBD1	TGCGCCAGCAGCTTACTTTCACAGGGGGACGAGCAGTACTTC	CASSLLSQGDEQYF
TRBJ2-1	TRBV28	NA	TRBD2	TGTGCCAGCAACGAACTAGCGGGATTAAGGTTCTTC	CASNELAGLRFF
TRBJ2-1	TRBV5-4	many	TRBD2	TGTGCCAGCAGCCCGACTAGCGGGAGCGTCAATGAGCAGTTCTTC	CASSPTSGSVNEQFF
TRBJ1-4	TRBV4-1	once	NA	TGCGCCAGCAGCCAAGTCTTAGCAACTAATGAAAAACTGTTTTTT	CASSQVLATNEKLFF
TRBJ2-7	TRBV10-3	NA	TRBD2	TGTGCCATCCCTAGCGGGAGTCACGAGCAGTACTTC	CAIPSGSHEQYF
TRBJ2-7	TRBV6-5	NA	NA	TGTGCCAGCAGTAGACGGTTCGGGATCTCCTACGAGCAGTACTTC	CASSRRFGISYEQYF
TRBJ1-2	TRBV28	NA	NA	TGTGCCAGCAGTTTAGGGGTTACAGGGTGGGATGGCTACACCTTC	CASSLGVTGWDGYTF
TRBJ2-7	TRBV7-8	NA	TRBD2	TGTGCCAGCAACCCGAACCCCGGGACTAGCGGGAACGAGCAGTACTTC	CASNPNPGTSGNEQYF
TRBJ2-1	TRBV7-8	NA	NA	TGTGCCAGCAGTAATGAGGGGGTGCAGTTCTTC	CASSNEGVQFF
TRBJ2-7	TRBV7-9	NA	NA	TGTGCCAGCAGCTCCGGGGTTGCGGGATTATCCTACGAGCAGTACTTC	CASSSGVAGLSYEQYF
TRBJ2-3	TRBV7-3	NA	TRBD1	TGTGCCAGCAGCTTAATGGGACAGATGAGCACAGATACGCAGTATTTT	CASSLMGQMSTDTQYF
TRBJ1-1	TRBV20-1	NA	NA	TGCAGTGCTTCAGATAGAGGCGAAGCTTTCTTT	CSASDRGEAFF
TRBJ2-1	TRBV7-9	NA	TRBD2	TGTGCCAGCAGCCTTACAGCGGGAGGGGGATACAATGAGCAGTTCTTC	CASSLTAGGGYNEQFF
TRBJ1-1	TRBV28	NA	TRBD1	TGTGCCAGCAGTGGGTACGGGACAGTGAACACTGAAGCTTTCTTT	CASSGYGTVNTEAFF
TRBJ2-7	TRBV10-1	NA	TRBD1	TGCGCCAGCAGCCGGGACAGGGACTACGAGCAGTACTTC	CASSRDRDYEQYF
TRBJ2-3	TRBV7-9	NA	TRBD2	TGTGCCAGCAGCGTTAGCGGGAGGGCCTCAGATACGCAGTATTTT	CASSVSGRASDTQYF
TRBJ1-3	TRBV11-2	NA	NA	TGTGCCAGCAGCTTTGGGGGGTACGAAAACACCATATATTTT	CASSFGGYENTIYF
TRBJ1-1	TRBV5-4	NA	TRBD1	TGTGCCAGCAGCCGAGACAGGGCTAGTATTTTGGGCACTGAAGCTTTCTTT	CASSRDRASILGTEAFF
TRBJ2-1	TRBV7-2	NA	NA	TGTGCCAGCAGCTTAGGCCAGGGGTGGAGCAATGAGCAGTTCTTC	CASSLGQGWSNEQFF
TRBJ1-4	TRBV4-1	NA	NA	TGCGCCAGCAGCCAAAGAGGGCGCCCCTCAACTAATGAAAAACTGTTTTTT	CASSQRGRPSTNEKLFF
TRBJ2-7	TRBV2	few	NA	TGTGCCAGCAGGGAACAACTAGGCTCGGACGAGCAGTACTTC	CASREQLGSDEQYF
TRBJ2-3	TRBV29-1	NA	TRBD1	TGCAGCTCTCTGGGACAGGGCACAGATACGCAGTATTTT	CSSLGQGTDTQYF
TRBJ2-7	TRBV29-1	NA	TRBD1	TGCAGCGTTGAATCCCCGACAGGGGCCGAGCAGTACTTC	CSVESPTGAEQYF
TRBJ2-1	TRBV25-1	NA	NA	TGTGCCAGCAGTGATAACCGGGACTCAGGGGGCAATGAGCAGTTCTTC	CASSDNRDSGGNEQFF
TRBJ2-7	TRBV9	NA	NA	TGTGCCAGCAGCCCCCAGCCCCGGGGTGGTTCCTACGAGCAGTACTTC	CASSPQPRGGSYEQYF
TRBJ2-3	TRBV2	once	NA	TGTGCCAGCAGGTTAGAATACACAGATACGCAGTATTTT	CASRLEYTDTQYF
TRBJ2-1	TRBV2	NA	TRBD2	TGTGCCACCGCAGCGGGAGTAGGGGGAAATGAGCAGTTCTTC	CATAAGVGGNEQFF
TRBJ2-1	TRBV28	NA	NA	TGTGCCAGCAGCCCAGACAGCTTCTCCTACAATGAGCAGTTCTTC	CASSPDSFSYNEQFF
TRBJ1-2	TRBV30	medium-sized	NA	TGTGCCTGGAGTCGCTCAGGGACTAACTATGGCTACACCTTC	CAWSRSGTNYGYTF
TRBJ2-1	TRBV7-3	NA	TRBD2	TGTGCCAGCAGCTCGACTAGCGGATACAATGAGCAGTTCTTC	CASSSTSGYNEQFF